This TCR beta chain is drawn from a study of blood T cell repertoires in COVID-19. Study as a whole: In each case, the material was cDNA or gDNA derived from T cells, B-cell-depleted T cells, or PBMCs.

Germline CDR1 reads SGDLS; CDR2 reads YYNGEE. The length of the CDR3 is 14 residues. The V gene end was trimmed by 3 bases and the J gene end by 5 bases; junction bases not matched to a gene: 0. Original processing notes: Amplification from reference gene primers served as the basis for estimated nucleated cell counts. Method: immunoSEQ multiplex PCR; TCRdb's copy keeps in-frame clones and lacks some. Clone size and the V and J calls come from that table; the DNA yielded D and trimming. The data contain approximately 190,000 clones, 80% to 90% of them singletons. This clone has only one observation. The TCR sequence derives from a man aged 30-40 years with active or convalescent COVID-19. Sequenced: peripheral blood. This chain joins TRBV9 and TRBJ1-6; 9 positions match TRBD1. Written as DNA, the CDR3 is TGTGCCAGCAGCGGACAGGGGGATAATTCACCCCTCCACTTT. The encoded protein is CASSGQGDNSPLHF. The full variable domain, completed using reference TRBV9 and TRBJ1-6, is DSGVTQTPKHLITATGQRVTLRCSPRSGDLSVYWYQQSLDQGLQFLIQYYNGEERAKGNILERFSAQQFPDLHSELNLSSLELGDSALYFCASSGQGDNSPLHFGNGTRLTVT.